This T cell receptor (beta chain) was profiled in a study of cytomegalovirus exposure and HLA in healthy donors. Regarding donors, all were healthy bone marrow donors. Primers: 60 Vbeta forward and 13 Jbeta reverse. The data were produced by immunoSEQ multiplex PCR, yet TCRdb's version contains in-frame clones alone and is incomplete. The data contain almost 200,000 clones, 85% of them singletons. Trimming pared 8 bases from V and 6 bases from J, leaving 17 bases between. This CDR3 is 14 amino acids long. CDR1 is MNHNS and CDR2 is SASEGT in the germline V gene. The sequenced sample was PBMCs. The clonotype was recovered from a woman aged 45-65 years in good health and CMV-seronegative. The rearrangement uses TRBV6-1 and TRBJ1-5; perhaps TRBD1 as D (5 bases). The CDR3 coding sequence is TGTGCCAGCTTGTGGGACGGAGGGATTCAGCCCCAGCATTTT. This encodes CASLWDGGIQPQHF.